The next 18 T cell receptor beta chains were all read from a single sample in a study of identical twins. In TCRdb, the 5' RACE reads were re-called with MiXCR into one record per CDR3 protein. The sample records under 250,000 distinct CDR3 sequences, around 8.1% being singletons. This sample also appeared in a second study, on yellow fever vaccine responses in identical twins.

Sequencing was performed on memory (CD45RO+) T cells sorted from blood. These receptors all come from a woman aged 18-29 years in good health.

This clonotype occurred a few times. The chain joins TRBV18 to TRBJ1-1; 7 bases align to TRBD1. The germline V gene has CDR1 KGHSH and CDR2 LQKENI. The CDR3 is made up of 15 amino acids. V shed 2 bases and J 1 base; nucleotides not matched to a gene: 4. CDR3 protein: CASSPYRGPNTEAFF. CDR3 bases: TGTGCCAGCTCACCATACAGGGGACCGAACACTGAAGCTTTCTTT.

In this sample, this clonotype turned up a few times. This chain joins TRBV5-1 and TRBJ2-1; 9 bases fit TRBD1. V was pared by 2 bases and J by 8 bases, with 8 bases of the junction left unmatched. The CDR3 is 15 amino acids. Germline V CDR1 and CDR2: SGHRS, YFSETQ. This CDR3 is CASSFIGTGIDEQFF. The CDR3 bases are TGCGCCAGCAGCTTTATCGGGACAGGGATCGATGAGCAGTTCTTC.

This clonotype appeared many times. The chain has TRBV6-6 and TRBJ1-1; no clear D. From germline, CDR1 is MNHNY and CDR2 SVGAGI (reference sequence). V was shortened by 5 bases and J by 6 bases, with 13 bases between the two germline ends. The CDR3 is 13 residues long. The CDR3 sequence is CASSPTMLAEAFF. The CDR3 bases are TGTGCCAGCAGTCCCACGATGCTAGCTGAAGCTTTCTTT.

The CDR3 reads CAVYSGANVLTF. The CDR3 coding sequence is TGTGCCGTGTACTCTGGGGCCAACGTCCTGACTTTC. The chain joins TRBV28 to TRBJ2-6; no definite D call. Germline CDR1 is MDHEN and CDR2 is SYDVKM. This CDR3 spans 12 amino acids. V was cut by 11 bases and J by 0 bases, with 5 bases left in between.

The chain couples TRBV30 to TRBJ2-2; D remains ambiguous. The CDR3 contains 17 residues. V lost 3 bases to trimming and J lost 2 bases, with 19 bases between them. Germline V CDR1 and CDR2: GTSNPN, SVGIG (reference sequence). The CDR3 protein is CAWRVSSTRTNTGELFF. The CDR3, as DNA: TGTGCCTGGAGGGTCTCATCCACAAGAACCAACACCGGGGAGCTGTTTTTT.

This clonotype was picked up a small number of times. The gene calls are TRBV7-2 and TRBJ2-7; a possible D gene is TRBD2 (7 bases). Germline lookup yields CDR1 SGHTA and CDR2 FQGNSA. This CDR3 has 16 amino acids. Deletions cut 1 base from V and 6 bases from J, with 19 bases between. The CDR3 coding sequence is TGTGCCAGCAGCTTAGGAAGAGGGGGGAGGGCGGGCGAGCAGTACTTC. This encodes CASSLGRGGRAGEQYF.

The chain joins TRBV9 to TRBJ2-3; 8 bases align to TRBD2. This CDR3 is 13 amino acids long. V lost 4 bases, J lost 7 bases, and 5 bases stayed unmatched. Germline V gene sequence: CDR1 SGDLS, CDR2 YYNGEE. The CDR3 loop reads CASSPGTSNTQYF. In DNA form, the CDR3 reads TGTGCCAGCAGCCCCGGGACTAGTAATACGCAGTATTTT.

This clonotype was detected many times. This sequence joins TRBV27 and TRBJ2-1; D assignment may be TRBD1 or TRBD2 (5 bases each). This CDR3 is built from 17 residues. V lost 7 bases, J lost 4 bases, and 23 bases lay in between. CDR1 and CDR2 (germline): MNHEY, SMNVEV (reference sequence). The CDR3 bases are TGTGCCAGCATGGGAGAACTTCCGACAGAAGCTTACAATGAGCAGTTCTTC. This sequence encodes CASMGELPTEAYNEQFF.

This clonotype was recorded a few times. J is TRBJ2-3 and V is TRBV4-1, with TRBD1 as a possible D gene (8 bases). Deletions cut 0 bases from V and 0 bases from J, with 22 bases between. The germline gives CDR1 MGHRA, CDR2 YSYEKL. The CDR3 contains 20 residues. CDR3 DNA: TGCGCCAGCAGCCAAGATGGGGGGGACAGGCTGGGGACTAGCACAGATACGCAGTATTTT. Translation: CASSQDGGDRLGTSTDTQYF.

V gene TRBV4-3 combines with J gene TRBJ1-2; a possible D gene is TRBD1 (6 bases). V was clipped by 0 bases and J by 7 bases, with 18 bases between them. The germline CDR1 and CDR2 sequences are LGHNA and YSLEER. The CDR3 sequence is 16 residues long. The CDR3 reads CASSQDWTTGGAGYTF. The CDR3 bases are TGCGCCAGCAGCCAAGATTGGACCACGGGGGGGGCTGGCTACACCTTC.

The chain is built from TRBV5-6 and TRBJ2-7; tentatively, D is TRBD2 (5 bases). Germline V CDR1 and CDR2: SGHDT, YYEEEE. Trimming took off 6 bases at V and 2 bases at J, with 15 bases between the two ends. The length of the CDR3 is 14 residues. This CDR3 reads CASTWWELPYEQYF. The CDR3 region has the DNA TGTGCCAGCACCTGGTGGGAGCTCCCCTACGAGCAGTACTTC.

In this sample, this clonotype turned up a few times. The chain recombines TRBV6-2 or TRBV6-3 with TRBJ2-1; 8 nucleotides agree with TRBD1. The CDR3 is 16 residues long. CDR1 and CDR2 from the germline V gene are MNHEY and SVGEGT. The V segment lost 6 bases and the J segment 4 bases; nucleotides outside the gene matches: 11. The CDR3 sequence: CASSKGQANPYNEQFF. CDR3 bases: TGTGCCAGCAGCAAGGGACAGGCTAACCCATACAATGAGCAGTTCTTC.

V gene TRBV3-1 combines with J gene TRBJ2-6, with D hard to call. V gave up 2 bases and J gave up 2 bases, with 4 bases separating them. Germline CDR1 reads LGHDT; CDR2 reads YNNKEL (reference sequence). The CDR3 contains 14 residues. CDR3 nucleotide sequence: TGTGCCAGCAGCCAAAATGCTGGGGCCAACGTCCTGACTTTC. Its translation: CASSQNAGANVLTF.

This clonotype was picked up a small number of times. The chain has TRBV5-1 and TRBJ2-7, with D hard to call. V lost 5 bases and J 2 bases, leaving 17 bases between the germline ends. The V gene's germline CDR1 is SGHRS and CDR2 YFSETQ. CDR3 size: 15 residues. The DNA of the CDR3 is TGCGCCAGCAGATTATCTTTCGTTTTGACCTACGAGCAGTACTTC. This sequence encodes CASRLSFVLTYEQYF.

This clonotype was observed a handful of times. The CDR3 reads CASVGGYEQYF. CDR3 coding DNA: TGTGCCAGTGTCGGCGGCTACGAGCAGTACTTC. The chain uses TRBV6-1 and TRBJ2-7; no firm D call. The CDR3 length is 11 residues. Germline-derived CDR1 and CDR2 are MNHNS and SASEGT. Trimming cost V 9 bases and J 3 bases, with 9 bases left between them.

This clonotype was counted ten times or more. The V call is TRBV3-1, the J call TRBJ2-2; D is unresolved. Germline V lookup: CDR1 LGHDT, CDR2 YNNKEL (reference sequence). Trimming cost V 4 bases and J 2 bases, with 14 bases left between them. The length of the CDR3 is 16 residues. CDR3 DNA: TGTGCCAGCAGCCCTTCGTTGGGGTTTAACACCGGGGAGCTGTTTTTT. Its protein product is CASSPSLGFNTGELFF.

The V call is TRBV6-1, the J call TRBJ2-3; D may correspond to TRBD1 or TRBD2 (5 bases each). With 11 bases removed from V and 0 bases from J, the gap between germline ends came to 9 bases. The CDR3 contains 12 residues. The germline V gene has CDR1 MNHNS and CDR2 SASEGT. The CDR3 loop reads CAVGESTDTQYF. The CDR3 nucleotides read TGTGCCGTGGGGGAAAGCACAGATACGCAGTATTTT.

The V call is TRBV12-3 or TRBV12-4, the J call TRBJ1-2, with a possible D match to TRBD1 (5 bases). CDR3 size: 14 residues. V was trimmed by 3 bases and J by 6 bases, leaving 14 bases between them. The CDR3 bases are TGTGCCAGCAGTTTGAGGGGAAGTGGGAATGGCTACACCTTC. This codes for CASSLRGSGNGYTF.